This entry lists 3 T cell receptor beta chains sequenced from one sample in a study of shared clonotypes between healthy human individuals. Sequencing was performed with immunoSEQ multiplex PCR; in TCRdb, only in-frame clones are kept and a portion is missing. The table records around 99,000 clones, roughly three quarters of them present only once. Material for sequencing was memory CD8+ T cells sorted from blood. Documented subset: CD45RO+ cells pooled with CCR7-negative TemRA cells. These receptors were collected from a man aged 25 to 45 in good health.

CDR3 DNA: TGTGCCAGCAGCTATGGACAGGGGATCTACAATGAGCAGTTCTTC. This encodes CASSYGQGIYNEQFF. V is TRBV5-6 and J is TRBJ2-1; 9 bases fit TRBD1. With 3 bases clipped from V and 3 bases from J, the junction kept 4 bases outside the gene matches. Per germline, CDR1 SGHDT and CDR2 YYEEEE. This CDR3 contains 15 residues.

V and J are TRBV19 and TRBJ2-3, with D possibly TRBD2 on 6 matching bases. The CDR3 covers 16 residues. Germline V gives CDR1 LNHDA, CDR2 SQIVND (reference sequence). Trimming left V 8 bases short and J 6 bases short, with 24 bases between. CDR3 in amino acids: CASSPDYSLQADTQYF. CDR3 coding DNA: TGTGCCAGTTCCCCGGACTACTCCTTGCAGGCCGATACGCAGTATTTT.

This sequence joins TRBV28 and TRBJ2-5; 10 bases align to TRBD2. Germline V gives CDR1 MDHEN, CDR2 SYDVKM. This CDR3 has 18 residues. V was clipped by 2 bases and J by 2 bases; unmatched bases: 11. The CDR3 DNA follows: TGTGCCAGCAGTTTAGGGCTAGCGGGAGCGTCGCTGCAAGAGACCCAGTACTTC. It encodes CASSLGLAGASLQETQYF. Combining the CDR3 with reference TRBV28 and TRBJ2-5 gives the whole variable domain DVKVTQSSRYLVKRTGEKVFLECVQDMDHENMFWYRQDPGLGLRLIYFSYDVKMKEKGDIPEGYSVSREKKERFSLILESASTNQTSMYLCASSLGLAGASLQETQYFGPGTRLLVL.